This T cell receptor beta chain was sequenced for a study of blood T cell repertoires in COVID-19. Whole-study context: From the United States, Italy and Spain came samples of acute and convalescent COVID-19. From T cells, B-cell-depleted T cells, or PBMCs came the material, which was cDNA or gDNA.

V trimming: 6 bases; J trimming: 2 bases; junction bases outside the gene matches: 13. This CDR3 region has 17 residues. Per germline, CDR1 SNHLY and CDR2 FYNNEI. In the study's own analysis: From reference gene primer amplification, estimates of nucleated cell counts were derived. Sequencing used immunoSEQ multiplex PCR; TCRdb keeps in-frame clones, though not all of them. V, J and clone size reflect that table, while D and trimming were determined from the DNA. This table holds about 81,000 clones, under 90% found once. This sequence originates from a human donor in a cohort sampled during active COVID-19. The V and J genes are TRBV2 and TRBJ2-3, with 8 bases fitting TRBD1. Sequencing used peripheral blood. The CDR3 spells CASSPGPGTGYTDTQYF. In DNA, the CDR3 is TGTGCCAGCAGCCCTGGACCCGGGACAGGCTACACAGATACGCAGTATTTT. The variable domain in full, completed from reference TRBV2 and TRBJ2-3, reads EPEVTQTPSHQVTQMGQEVILRCVPISNHLYFYWYRQILGQKVEFLVSFYNNEISEKSEIFDDQFSVERPDGSNFTLKIRSTKLEDSAMYFCASSPGPGTGYTDTQYFGPGTRLTVL.